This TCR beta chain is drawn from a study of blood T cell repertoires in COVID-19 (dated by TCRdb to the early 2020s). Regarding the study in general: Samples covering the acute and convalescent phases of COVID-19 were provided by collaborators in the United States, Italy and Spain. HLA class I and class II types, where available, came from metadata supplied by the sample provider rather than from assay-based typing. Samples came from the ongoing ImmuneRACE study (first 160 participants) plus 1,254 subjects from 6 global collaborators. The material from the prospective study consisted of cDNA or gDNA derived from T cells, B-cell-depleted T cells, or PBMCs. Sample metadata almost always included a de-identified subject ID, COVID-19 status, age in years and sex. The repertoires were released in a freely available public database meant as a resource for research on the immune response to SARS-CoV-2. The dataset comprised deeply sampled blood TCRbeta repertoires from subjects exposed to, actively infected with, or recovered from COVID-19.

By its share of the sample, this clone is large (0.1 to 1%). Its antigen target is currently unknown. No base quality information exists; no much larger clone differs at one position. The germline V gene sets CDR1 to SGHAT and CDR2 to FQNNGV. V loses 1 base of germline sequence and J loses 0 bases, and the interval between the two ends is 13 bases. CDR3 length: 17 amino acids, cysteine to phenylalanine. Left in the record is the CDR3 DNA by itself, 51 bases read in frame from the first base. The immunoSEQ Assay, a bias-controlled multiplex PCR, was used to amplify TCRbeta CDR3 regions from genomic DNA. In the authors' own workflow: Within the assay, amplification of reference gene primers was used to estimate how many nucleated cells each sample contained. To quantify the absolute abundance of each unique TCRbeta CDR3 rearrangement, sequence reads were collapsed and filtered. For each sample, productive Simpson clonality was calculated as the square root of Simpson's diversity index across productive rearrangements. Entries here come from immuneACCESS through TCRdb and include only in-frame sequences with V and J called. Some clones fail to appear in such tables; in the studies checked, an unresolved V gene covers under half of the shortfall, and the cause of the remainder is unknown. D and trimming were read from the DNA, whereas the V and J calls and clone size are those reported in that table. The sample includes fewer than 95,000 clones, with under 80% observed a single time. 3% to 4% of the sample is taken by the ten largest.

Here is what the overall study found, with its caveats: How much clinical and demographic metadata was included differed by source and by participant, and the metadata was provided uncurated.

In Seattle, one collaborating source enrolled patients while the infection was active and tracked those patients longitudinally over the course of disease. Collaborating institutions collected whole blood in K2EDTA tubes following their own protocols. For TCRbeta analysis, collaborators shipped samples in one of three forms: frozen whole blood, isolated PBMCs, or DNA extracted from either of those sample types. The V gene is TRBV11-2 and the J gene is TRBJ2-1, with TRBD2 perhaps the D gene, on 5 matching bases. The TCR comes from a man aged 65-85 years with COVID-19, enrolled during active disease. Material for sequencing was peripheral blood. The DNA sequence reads TGTGCCAGCAGCTTAGGGCGGCTAGCAGGCTCCTACAATGAGCAGTTCTTC. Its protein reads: CASSLGRLAGSYNEQFF.